The 9 T cell receptor beta chains below all came from one sample that was sequenced in a study of T-cell memory formation after mild COVID-19. From the 5' RACE reads, TCRdb called clonotypes with MiXCR, one entry per CDR3 protein. Among more than 250,000 distinct CDR3 sequences listed, roughly 17% were seen once. Sequencing input: PBMCs or a T cell subset sorted from them (not recorded which). These receptors were taken from a man aged 18 to 35 who had mild COVID-19 (a few samples of this study predate the infection). Cell type and time point are not known.

This clonotype came up a few times. The V call is TRBV12-3 or TRBV12-4, the J call TRBJ1-3, with D hard to call. The CDR3 sequence is 13 residues long. V lost 4 bases to trimming and J lost 4 bases, with 8 bases between them. This CDR3 reads CASSWTEGNTIYF. For the CDR3, the DNA is TGTGCCAGCAGTTGGACGGAAGGAAACACCATATATTTT.

The chain has TRBV11-2 and TRBJ2-5; no definite D call. Trimming removed 3 bases at V and 5 bases at J, with 4 bases between. Looked up from germline, CDR1 is SGHAT and CDR2 is FQNNGV. The CDR3 totals 11 residues. CDR3 loop: CASSFIETQYF. In DNA form, the CDR3 reads TGTGCCAGCAGCTTTATCGAGACCCAGTACTTC.

This clonotype appeared a few times. As DNA, the CDR3 is TGTGCCATCAGTGCGACAGCTTCTAGCACAGATACGCAGTATTTT. Protein: CAISATASSTDTQYF. This chain links TRBV10-3 with TRBJ2-3; TRBD1 might be the D (5 bases). The CDR3 is made up of 15 amino acids. V was cut by 4 bases and J by 0 bases, with 11 bases left in between. Germline V lookup: CDR1 ENHRY, CDR2 SYGVKD.

This clonotype was seen a handful of times. The chain combines TRBV7-6 with TRBJ2-1, with D possibly being TRBD2 (6 bases). Germline V lookup: CDR1 SGHVS, CDR2 FNYEAQ. This CDR3 spans 14 amino acids. V was pared by 3 bases and J by 5 bases, with 11 bases between. This CDR3 is CASSFGGTHNEQFF. The CDR3 DNA reads as TGTGCCAGCAGCTTTGGGGGGACTCACAATGAGCAGTTCTTC.

By its share, this clonotype is medium-sized. The J gene is TRBJ1-4, the V gene TRBV7-8; D is unclear. V lost 3 bases and J lost 8, with 4 bases in between. Germline-derived CDR1 and CDR2 are SGHVS and FQNEAQ. The CDR3 consists of 11 residues. DNA for the CDR3: TGTGCCAGCAGCTTTGGGGAAAAACTGTTTTTT. This gives the protein CASSFGEKLFF.

This clonotype occurred a few times. This chain connects TRBV2 to TRBJ2-7, with D uncertain. V lost 5 bases and J lost 3, with 5 bases in between. The CDR3 length is 11 residues. Germline values: CDR1 SNHLY, CDR2 FYNNEI. Here the CDR3 reads CASSINYEQYF. The CDR3 bases are TGTGCCAGCAGTATAAACTACGAGCAGTACTTC.

This clonotype appeared a few times. The chain couples TRBV28 to TRBJ1-1; no definite D call. The CDR3 is 16 amino acids. Germline V CDR1 and CDR2: MDHEN, SYDVKM. With 1 base removed from V and 3 bases from J, the gap between germline ends came to 15 bases. CDR3 sequence: CASSLSPGSAHTEAFF. The CDR3 DNA follows: TGTGCCAGCAGTTTATCGCCCGGGTCAGCCCACACTGAAGCTTTCTTT.

Remarks on this clonotype: One end of the junction does not line up with germline, which may come from a read error. CDR3 coding DNA: TGCGCCAGCACGGGGGACAGGACCCCCTACGAGCAGCACTTC. Translated: CASTGDRTPYEQHF. The rearrangement links TRBV5-1 to TRBJ2-7; 8 bases align to TRBD1. This CDR3 has 14 amino acids. Germline-derived CDR1 and CDR2 are SGHRS and YFSETQ.

The CDR3 region has the DNA TGTGCCAGTAGCGGGAACAACTACGAGCAGTACTTC. This encodes CASSGNNYEQYF. The chain employs TRBV6-2 or TRBV6-3 and TRBJ2-7; 8 positions match TRBD2. This CDR3 contains 12 residues. Trimming cost V 9 bases and J 3 bases; bases outside gene matches: 4. CDR1 MNHEY and CDR2 SVGEGT come from the germline V gene.